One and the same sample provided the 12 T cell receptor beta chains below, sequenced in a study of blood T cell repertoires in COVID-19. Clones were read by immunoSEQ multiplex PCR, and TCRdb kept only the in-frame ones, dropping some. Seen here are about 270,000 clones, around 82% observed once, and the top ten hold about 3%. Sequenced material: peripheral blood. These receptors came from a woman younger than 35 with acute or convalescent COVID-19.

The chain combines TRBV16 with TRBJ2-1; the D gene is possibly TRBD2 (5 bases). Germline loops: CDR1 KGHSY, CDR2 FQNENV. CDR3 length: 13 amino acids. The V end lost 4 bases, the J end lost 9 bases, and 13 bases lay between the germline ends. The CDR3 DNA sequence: TGTGCCAGCAGCCTAACTAGTTCCACTGAGCAGTTCTTC. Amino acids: CASSLTSSTEQFF.

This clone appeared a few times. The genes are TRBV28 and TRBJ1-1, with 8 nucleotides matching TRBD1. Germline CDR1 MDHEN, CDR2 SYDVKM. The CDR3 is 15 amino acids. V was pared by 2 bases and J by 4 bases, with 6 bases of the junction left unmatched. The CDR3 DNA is TGTGCCAGCAGTTTAATGGCAGGGGGCGGCACTGAAGCTTTCTTT. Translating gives CASSLMAGGGTEAFF.

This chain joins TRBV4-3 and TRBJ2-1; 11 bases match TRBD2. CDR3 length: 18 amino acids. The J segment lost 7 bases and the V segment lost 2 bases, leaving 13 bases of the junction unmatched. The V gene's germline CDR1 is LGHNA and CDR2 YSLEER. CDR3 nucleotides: TGCGCCAGCAGCCAATTCGATAGCGGGAGGGCTTCTCTAAATGAGCAGTTCTTC. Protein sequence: CASSQFDSGRASLNEQFF.

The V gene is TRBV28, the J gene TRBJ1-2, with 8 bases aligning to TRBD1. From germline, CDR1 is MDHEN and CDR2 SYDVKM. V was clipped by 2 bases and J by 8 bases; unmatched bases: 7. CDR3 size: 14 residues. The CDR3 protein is CASSLDRGSEGYTF. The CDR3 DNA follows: TGTGCCAGCAGTTTAGACAGGGGTTCGGAAGGCTACACCTTC.

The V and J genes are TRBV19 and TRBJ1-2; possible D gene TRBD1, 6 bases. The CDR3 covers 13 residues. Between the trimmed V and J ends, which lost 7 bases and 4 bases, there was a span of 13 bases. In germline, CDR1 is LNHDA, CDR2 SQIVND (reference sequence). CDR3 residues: CASIPTGLYGYTF. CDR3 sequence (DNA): TGTGCCAGTATCCCGACAGGCCTCTATGGCTACACCTTC. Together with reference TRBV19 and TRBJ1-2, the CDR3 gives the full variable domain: DGGITQSPKYLFRKEGQNVTLSCEQNLNHDAMYWYRQDPGQGLRLIYYSQIVNDFQKGDIAEGYSVSREKKESFPLTVTSAQKNPTAFYLCASIPTGLYGYTFGSGTRLTVV.

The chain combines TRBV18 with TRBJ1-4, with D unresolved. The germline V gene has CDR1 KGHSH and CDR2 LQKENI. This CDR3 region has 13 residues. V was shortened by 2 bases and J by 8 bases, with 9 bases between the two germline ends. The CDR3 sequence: CASSPTTLEKLFF. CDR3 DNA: TGTGCCAGCTCACCAACAACCTTGGAAAAACTGTTTTTT.

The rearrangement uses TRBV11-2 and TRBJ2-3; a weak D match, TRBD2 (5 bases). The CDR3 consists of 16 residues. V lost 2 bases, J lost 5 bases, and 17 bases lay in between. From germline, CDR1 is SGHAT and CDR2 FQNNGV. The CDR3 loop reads CASSLTPLGSRDTQYF. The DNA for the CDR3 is TGTGCCAGCAGCTTAACCCCGCTTGGGAGTAGAGATACGCAGTATTTT.

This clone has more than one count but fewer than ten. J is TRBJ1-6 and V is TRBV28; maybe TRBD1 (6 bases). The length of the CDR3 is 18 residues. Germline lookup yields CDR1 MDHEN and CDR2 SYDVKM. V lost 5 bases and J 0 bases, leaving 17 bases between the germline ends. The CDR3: CASSTGTQSSSYNSPLHF. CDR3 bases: TGTGCCAGCAGTACCGGGACACAAAGTAGCTCCTATAATTCACCCCTCCACTTT.

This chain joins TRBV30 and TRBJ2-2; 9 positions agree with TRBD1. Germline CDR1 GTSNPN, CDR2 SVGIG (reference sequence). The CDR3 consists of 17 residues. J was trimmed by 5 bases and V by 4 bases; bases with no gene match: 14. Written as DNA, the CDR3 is TGTGCCTGGAACTGGGAGTTGGGACAGGGATTTACCGGGGAGCTGTTTTTT. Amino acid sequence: CAWNWELGQGFTGELFF.

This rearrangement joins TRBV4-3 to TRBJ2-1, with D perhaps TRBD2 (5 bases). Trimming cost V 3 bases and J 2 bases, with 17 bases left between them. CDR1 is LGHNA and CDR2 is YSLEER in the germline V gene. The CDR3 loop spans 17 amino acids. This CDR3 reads CASSQTIEGAAYNEQFF. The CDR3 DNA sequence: TGCGCCAGCAGCCAGACAATCGAGGGCGCAGCCTACAATGAGCAGTTCTTC.

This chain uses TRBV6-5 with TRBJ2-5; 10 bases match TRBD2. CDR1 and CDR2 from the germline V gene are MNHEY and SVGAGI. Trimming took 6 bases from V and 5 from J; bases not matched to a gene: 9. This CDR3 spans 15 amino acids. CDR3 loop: CASSRAGGGRETQYF. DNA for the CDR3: TGTGCCAGCAGCAGAGCGGGAGGGGGTCGGGAGACCCAGTACTTC.

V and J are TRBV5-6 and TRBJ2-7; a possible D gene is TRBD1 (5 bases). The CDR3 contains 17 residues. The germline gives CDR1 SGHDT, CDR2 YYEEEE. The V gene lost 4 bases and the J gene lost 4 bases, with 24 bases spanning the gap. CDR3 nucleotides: TGTGCCAGCAGCCCCCCCCAAGCCGGACAACCCCTGTACGAGCAGTACTTC. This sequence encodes CASSPPQAGQPLYEQYF.